Shown below are 14 T cell receptor beta chains from a single sample sequenced in a study of blood T cell repertoires in COVID-19. Libraries were prepared by immunoSEQ multiplex PCR; TCRdb keeps only in-frame clonotypes and omits some of them. Here the sample spans 200,000 to 300,000 clones, around 84% being singletons. Sequenced: peripheral blood. All receptors come from a man between 60 and 70 years old with acute or convalescent COVID-19.

The rearrangement joins TRBV14 to TRBJ2-1, with 8 bases identical to TRBD1. This CDR3 spans 15 amino acids. The germline CDR1 and CDR2 sequences are SGHDN and FVKESK. J was trimmed by 0 bases and V by 6 bases; bases with no gene match: 4. CDR3 nucleotide sequence: TGTGCCAGCAGTTCCGGGACAGGCTCCTACAATGAGCAGTTCTTC. This codes for CASSSGTGSYNEQFF. The complete variable domain, with remaining parts taken from reference TRBV14 and TRBJ2-1, reads EAGVTQFPSHSVIEKGQTVTLRCDPISGHDNLYWYRRVMGKEIKFLLHFVKESKQDESGMPNNRFLAERTGGTYSTLKVQPAELEDSGVYFCASSSGTGSYNEQFFGPGTRLTVL.

The rearrangement links TRBV7-6 to TRBJ2-1; D is perhaps TRBD2 (7 bases). The V gene lost 1 base and the J gene lost 10 bases, with 20 bases spanning the gap. Per germline, CDR1 SGHVS and CDR2 FNYEAQ. CDR3 size: 16 residues. The CDR3 nucleotides read TGTGCCAGCAGCTTAGGGCGGGGGCCCTGGAGGGGCGAGCAGTTCTTC. It yields the protein CASSLGRGPWRGEQFF.

This chain links TRBV5-1 with TRBJ1-6; maybe TRBD1 (5 bases). There are 16 residues in the CDR3. V lost 0 bases to trimming and J lost 5 bases, with 12 bases between them. CDR1 and CDR2 (germline): SGHRS, YFSETQ. CDR3 DNA sequence: TGCGCCAGCAGCTTGGCCGGGGGAGGAGATAATTCACCCCTCCACTTT. Residues: CASSLAGGGDNSPLHF.

The chain combines TRBV24-1 with TRBJ1-2; 7 bases are a match to TRBD1. There are 14 residues in the CDR3. Germline assignment: CDR1 KGHDR and CDR2 SFDVKD. The trim removed 3 bases at V and 2 bases at J, leaving 2 bases unmatched. CDR3 sequence reads: CATSDPDRNYGYTF. CDR3 in DNA: TGTGCCACCAGTGATCCGGACAGGAACTATGGCTACACCTTC.

J is TRBJ2-3 and V is TRBV7-2; a weak D match, TRBD1 (6 bases). Trimming took off 4 bases at V and 2 bases at J, with 7 bases between the two ends. CDR1 is SGHTA, CDR2 FQGNSA, per germline. The CDR3 is 13 amino acids. DNA for the CDR3: TGTGCCAGCAGCTACAGGGTCACAGATACGCAGTATTTT. This gives the protein CASSYRVTDTQYF.

The chain couples TRBV6-2 or TRBV6-3 to TRBJ2-7; D gene ambiguous. The CDR3 loop spans 12 amino acids. Germline lookup yields CDR1 MNHEY and CDR2 SVGEGT. V was cut by 1 base and J by 6 bases, with 7 bases left in between. CDR3 protein: CASSYFPSEQYF. The CDR3 DNA sequence: TGTGCCAGCAGTTACTTTCCTAGCGAGCAGTACTTC.

This chain links TRBV30 with TRBJ1-2; 7 nucleotides align to TRBD1. Germline CDR1 GTSNPN, CDR2 SVGIG (reference sequence). The CDR3 has 19 amino acids. CDR3 nucleotides: TGTGCTGAACACCTGGGACAGACCGGGGACATACGTACTAACTATGGCTACACCTTC. Protein product: CAEHLGQTGDIRTNYGYTF.

This rearrangement joins TRBV9 to TRBJ1-3; D possibly corresponds to TRBD1 (6 bases). The germline V and J ends were trimmed by 1 base and 0 bases, with 11 bases remaining between them. This CDR3 contains 16 residues. CDR1 SGDLS and CDR2 YYNGEE come from the germline V gene. The DNA for the CDR3 is TGTGCCAGCAGCGTATCCGGGACAATCTCTGGAAACACCATATATTTT. Encoded protein: CASSVSGTISGNTIYF. Together with reference TRBV9 and TRBJ1-3, the CDR3 gives the full variable domain: DSGVTQTPKHLITATGQRVTLRCSPRSGDLSVYWYQQSLDQGLQFLIQYYNGEERAKGNILERFSAQQFPDLHSELNLSSLELGDSALYFCASSVSGTISGNTIYFGEGSWLTVV.

This chain links TRBV7-3 with TRBJ2-5, with 8 positions matching TRBD1. CDR1 and CDR2 (germline): SGHTA, FQGTGA. With V trimmed by 2 bases and J by 1 base, 0 bases remained unmatched. The CDR3 spans 14 residues. The CDR3 region is CASSLGTGQETQYF. DNA for the CDR3: TGTGCCAGCAGCTTAGGGACAGGCCAAGAGACCCAGTACTTC.

The table lists this clone with a few counts. This chain connects TRBV14 to TRBJ1-1; a weak D match, TRBD1 (5 bases). This CDR3 is 13 amino acids long. Germline-derived CDR1 and CDR2 are SGHDN and FVKESK. V lost 6 bases, J lost 5 bases, and 13 bases lay in between. The CDR3 DNA reads TGTGCCAGCAGTCCTGGGGCGGGGACTGAAGCTTTCTTT. Its translation is CASSPGAGTEAFF.

The chain combines TRBV6-6 with TRBJ2-2; 13 bases line up with TRBD2. Germline CDR1 reads MNHNY; CDR2 reads SVGAGI (reference sequence). The V gene end was trimmed by 4 bases and the J gene end by 6 bases; junction bases not matched to a gene: 2. The CDR3 spans 15 residues. CDR3 sequence (DNA): TGTGCCAGCAGTTTCGGACTAGCGGGGGCCGGGGAGCTGTTTTTT. Translated, it gives CASSFGLAGAGELFF.

This CDR3 reads CASSHQWRGQENEQFF. As DNA, the CDR3 is TGTGCCAGCAGCCACCAATGGCGGGGGCAGGAGAATGAGCAGTTCTTC. The chain joins TRBV4-2 to TRBJ2-1, with D perhaps matching TRBD2 (7 bases). V was trimmed by 3 bases and J by 7 bases, leaving 19 bases between them. Germline CDR1 is LGHNA and CDR2 is YNFKEQ. The CDR3 spans 16 residues.

The chain couples TRBV28 to TRBJ1-1; D is possibly TRBD1 (5 bases). Germline values: CDR1 MDHEN, CDR2 SYDVKM. The CDR3 is made up of 13 amino acids. V gave up 4 bases and J gave up 7 bases, with 13 bases separating them. CDR3 amino acids: CASSSPTVYEAFF. The CDR3, as DNA: TGTGCCAGCAGTTCCCCGACAGTTTATGAAGCTTTCTTT.

V and J are TRBV6-5 and TRBJ2-1; D might be TRBD2 (6 bases). This CDR3 has 15 residues. Between the trimmed V and J ends, which lost 2 bases and 4 bases, there was a span of 12 bases. Per germline, CDR1 MNHEY and CDR2 SVGAGI. CDR3: CASSYGAGRYNEQFF. CDR3 bases: TGTGCCAGCAGTTACGGGGCGGGGCGGTACAATGAGCAGTTCTTC.